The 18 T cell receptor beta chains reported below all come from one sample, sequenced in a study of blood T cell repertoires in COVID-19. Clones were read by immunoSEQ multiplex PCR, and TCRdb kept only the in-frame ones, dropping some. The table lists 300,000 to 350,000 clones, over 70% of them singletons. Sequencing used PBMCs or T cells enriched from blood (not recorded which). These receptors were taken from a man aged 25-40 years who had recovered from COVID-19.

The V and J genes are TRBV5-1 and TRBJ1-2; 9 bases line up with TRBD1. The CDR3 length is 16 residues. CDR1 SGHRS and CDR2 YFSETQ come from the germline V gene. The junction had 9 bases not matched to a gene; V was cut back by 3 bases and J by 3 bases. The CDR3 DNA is TGCGCCAGCAGCTGGGCCGGGACAGGGTTGGACTATGGCTACACCTTC. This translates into CASSWAGTGLDYGYTF.

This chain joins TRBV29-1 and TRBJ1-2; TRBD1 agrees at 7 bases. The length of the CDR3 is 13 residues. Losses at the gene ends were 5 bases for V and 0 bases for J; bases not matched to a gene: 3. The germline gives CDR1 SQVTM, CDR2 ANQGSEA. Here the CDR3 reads CSVRTGSNYGYTF. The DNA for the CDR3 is TGCAGCGTTCGGACAGGATCTAACTATGGCTACACCTTC. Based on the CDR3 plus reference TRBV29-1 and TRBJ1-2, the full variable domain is SAVISQKPSRDICQRGTSLTIQCQVDSQVTMMFWYRQQPGQSLTLIATANQGSEATYESGFVIDKFPISRPNLTFSTLTVSNMSPEDSSIYLCSVRTGSNYGYTFGSGTRLTVV.

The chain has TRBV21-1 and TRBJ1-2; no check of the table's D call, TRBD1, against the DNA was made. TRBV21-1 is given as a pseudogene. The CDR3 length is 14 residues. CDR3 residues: CASSKGQGAGGYTF. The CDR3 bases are TGTGCCAGCAGCAAAGGGCAGGGGGCGGGTGGCTACACCTTC.

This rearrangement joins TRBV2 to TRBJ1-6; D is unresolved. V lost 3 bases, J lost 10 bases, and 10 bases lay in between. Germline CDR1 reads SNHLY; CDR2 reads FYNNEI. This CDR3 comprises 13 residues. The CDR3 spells CASSEFGLSPLHF. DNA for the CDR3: TGTGCCAGCAGTGAGTTCGGGTTGTCACCCCTCCACTTT.

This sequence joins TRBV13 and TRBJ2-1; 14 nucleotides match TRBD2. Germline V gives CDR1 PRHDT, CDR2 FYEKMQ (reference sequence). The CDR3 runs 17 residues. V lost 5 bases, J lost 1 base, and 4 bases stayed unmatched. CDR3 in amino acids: CASSRTSGGRSYNEQFF. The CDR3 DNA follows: TGTGCCAGCAGCCGGACTAGCGGGGGGCGATCCTACAATGAGCAGTTCTTC.

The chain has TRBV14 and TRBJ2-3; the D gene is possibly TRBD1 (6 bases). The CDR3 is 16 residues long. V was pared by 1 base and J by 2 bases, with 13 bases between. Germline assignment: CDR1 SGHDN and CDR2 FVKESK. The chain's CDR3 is CASSQGRDKLTDTQYF. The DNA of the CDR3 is TGTGCCAGCAGCCAAGGCCGGGACAAGCTCACAGATACGCAGTATTTT.

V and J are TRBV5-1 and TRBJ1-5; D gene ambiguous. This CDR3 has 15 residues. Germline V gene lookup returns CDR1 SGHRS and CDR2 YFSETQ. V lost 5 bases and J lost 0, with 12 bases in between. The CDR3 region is CASREGTHSNQPQHF. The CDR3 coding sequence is TGCGCCAGCAGGGAGGGTACGCATAGCAATCAGCCCCAGCATTTT.

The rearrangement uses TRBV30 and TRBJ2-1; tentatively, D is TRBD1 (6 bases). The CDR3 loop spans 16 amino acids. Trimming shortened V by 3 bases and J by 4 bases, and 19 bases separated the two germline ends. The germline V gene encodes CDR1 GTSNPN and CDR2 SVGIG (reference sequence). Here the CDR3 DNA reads TGTGCCTGGAGCGCAGCGTCAGGGGCGAAGTACAATGAGCAGTTCTTC. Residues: CAWSAASGAKYNEQFF.

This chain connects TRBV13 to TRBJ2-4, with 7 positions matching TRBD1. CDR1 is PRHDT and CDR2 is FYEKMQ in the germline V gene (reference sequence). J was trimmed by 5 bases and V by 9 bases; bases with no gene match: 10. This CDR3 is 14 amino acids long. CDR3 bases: TGTGCCAGTAGACCCGGGACAGACCAAAACATTCAGTACTTC. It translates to CASRPGTDQNIQYF.

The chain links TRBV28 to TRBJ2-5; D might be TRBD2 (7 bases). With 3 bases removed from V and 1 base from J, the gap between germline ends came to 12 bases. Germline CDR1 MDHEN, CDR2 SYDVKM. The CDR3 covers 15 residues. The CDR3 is CASSFLGGAQETQYF. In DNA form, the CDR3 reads TGTGCCAGCAGTTTTTTGGGGGGGGCCCAAGAGACCCAGTACTTC.

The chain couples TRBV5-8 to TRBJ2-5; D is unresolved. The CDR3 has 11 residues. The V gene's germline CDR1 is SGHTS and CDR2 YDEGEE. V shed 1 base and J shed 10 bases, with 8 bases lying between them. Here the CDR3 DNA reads TGTGCCAGCAGCTTGACTCTGGTCCAGTACTTC. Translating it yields CASSLTLVQYF.

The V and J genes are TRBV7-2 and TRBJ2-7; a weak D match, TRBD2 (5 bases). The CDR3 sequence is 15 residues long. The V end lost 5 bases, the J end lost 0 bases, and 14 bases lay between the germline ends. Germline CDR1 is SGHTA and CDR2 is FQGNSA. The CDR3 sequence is CASSQRGLASYEQYF. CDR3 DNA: TGTGCCAGCAGCCAGAGAGGGCTAGCCTCCTACGAGCAGTACTTC.

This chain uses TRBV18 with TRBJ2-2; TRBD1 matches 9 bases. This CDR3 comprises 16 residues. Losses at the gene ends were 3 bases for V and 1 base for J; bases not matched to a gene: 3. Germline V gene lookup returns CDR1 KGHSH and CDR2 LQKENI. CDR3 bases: TGTGCCAGCTCACCGGGGACAGGGATGAACACCGGGGAGCTGTTTTTT. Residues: CASSPGTGMNTGELFF.

The CDR3 DNA sequence: TGTGCCAGCACCCCGACAGGGACCACTGGCTACACCTTC. Amino acids: CASTPTGTTGYTF. The chain uses TRBV5-6 and TRBJ1-2; 7 bases agree with TRBD1. This CDR3 spans 13 amino acids. J gave up 7 bases and V 6 bases, and 9 bases lay outside the gene matches. CDR1 is SGHDT and CDR2 is YYEEEE in the germline V gene.

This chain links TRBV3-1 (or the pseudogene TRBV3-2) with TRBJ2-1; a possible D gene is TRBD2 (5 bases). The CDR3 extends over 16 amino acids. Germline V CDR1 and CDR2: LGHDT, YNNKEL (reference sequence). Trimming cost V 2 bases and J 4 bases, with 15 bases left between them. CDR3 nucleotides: TGTGCCAGCAGCCAAAGACCAGCGGACTCATACAATGAGCAGTTCTTC. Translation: CASSQRPADSYNEQFF.

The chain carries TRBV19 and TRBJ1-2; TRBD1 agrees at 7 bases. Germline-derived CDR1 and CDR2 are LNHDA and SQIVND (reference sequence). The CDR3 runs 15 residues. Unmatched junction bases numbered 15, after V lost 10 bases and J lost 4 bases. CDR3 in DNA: TGTGCCACCAGCCTGGGGGACAGCCTGGCCTATGGCTACACCTTC. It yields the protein CATSLGDSLAYGYTF.

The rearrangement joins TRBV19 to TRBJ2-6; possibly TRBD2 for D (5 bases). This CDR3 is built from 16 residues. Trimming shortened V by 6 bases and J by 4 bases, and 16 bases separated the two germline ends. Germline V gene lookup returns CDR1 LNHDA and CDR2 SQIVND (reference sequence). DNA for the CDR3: TGTGCCAGTAGCCGTAAAGACTCGGGAGGGGCCAACGTCCTGACTTTC. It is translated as CASSRKDSGGANVLTF.

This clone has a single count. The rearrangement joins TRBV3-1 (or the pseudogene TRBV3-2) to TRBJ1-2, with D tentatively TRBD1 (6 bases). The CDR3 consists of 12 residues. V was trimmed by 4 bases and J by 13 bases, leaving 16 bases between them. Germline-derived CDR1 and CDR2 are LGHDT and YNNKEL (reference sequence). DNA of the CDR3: TGTGCCAGCAGCCTCCCGGGTGGGGGCATCACCTTC. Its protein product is CASSLPGGGITF.